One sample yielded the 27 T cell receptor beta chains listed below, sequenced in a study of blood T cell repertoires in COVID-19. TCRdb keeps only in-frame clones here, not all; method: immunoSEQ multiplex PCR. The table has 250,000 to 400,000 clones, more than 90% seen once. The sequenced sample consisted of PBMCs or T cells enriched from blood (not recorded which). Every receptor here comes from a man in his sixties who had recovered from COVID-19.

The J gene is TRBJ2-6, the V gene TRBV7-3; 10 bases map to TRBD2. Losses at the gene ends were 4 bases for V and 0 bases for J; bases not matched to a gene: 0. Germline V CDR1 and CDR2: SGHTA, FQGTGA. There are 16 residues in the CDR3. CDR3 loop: CASSSSGGSGANVLTF. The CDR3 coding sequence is TGTGCCAGCAGCTCTAGCGGGGGCTCTGGGGCCAACGTCCTGACTTTC. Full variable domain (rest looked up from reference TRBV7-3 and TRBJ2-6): GAGVSQTPSNKVTEKGKYVELRCDPISGHTALYWYRQSLGQGPEFLIYFQGTGAADDSGLPNDRFFAVRPEGSVSTLKIQRTERGDSAVYLCASSSSGGSGANVLTFGAGSRLTVL.

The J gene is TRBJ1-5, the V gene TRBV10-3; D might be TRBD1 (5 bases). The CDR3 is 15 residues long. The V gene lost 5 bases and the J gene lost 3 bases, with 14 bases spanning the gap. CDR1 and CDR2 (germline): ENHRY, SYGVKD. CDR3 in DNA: TGTGCCATCAGTCCTGGTAAGGGGAACAATCAGCCCCAGCATTTT. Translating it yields CAISPGKGNNQPQHF.

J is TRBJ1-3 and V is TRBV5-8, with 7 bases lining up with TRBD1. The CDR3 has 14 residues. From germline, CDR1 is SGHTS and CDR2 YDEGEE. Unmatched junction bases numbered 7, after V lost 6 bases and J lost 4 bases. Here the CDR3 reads CASIIPGQGNTIYF. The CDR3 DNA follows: TGTGCCAGCATCATACCGGGACAGGGAAACACCATATATTTT. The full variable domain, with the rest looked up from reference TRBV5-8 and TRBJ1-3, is EAGVTQSPTHLIKTRGQQATLRCSPISGHTSVYWYQQALGLGLQFLLWYDEGEERNRGNFPPRFSGRQFPNYSSELNVNALELEDSALYLCASIIPGQGNTIYFGEGSWLTVV.

Here the CDR3 DNA reads TGCGCCAGCAGCCTAGCGGGGGGGCGAGAGCAGTACTTC. This gives the protein CASSLAGGREQYF. The chain joins TRBV5-1 to TRBJ2-7; 12 bases agree with TRBD2. The J segment lost 7 bases and the V segment lost 4 bases, leaving 3 bases of the junction unmatched. Per the germline V gene, CDR1 is SGHRS and CDR2 is YFSETQ. The CDR3 covers 13 residues.

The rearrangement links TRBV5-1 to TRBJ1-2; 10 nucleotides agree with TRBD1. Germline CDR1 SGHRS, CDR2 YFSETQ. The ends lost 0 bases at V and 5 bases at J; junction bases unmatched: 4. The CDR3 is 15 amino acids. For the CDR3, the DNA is TGCGCCAGCAGCTTGGACCGGGACAGGGGATATGGCTACACCTTC. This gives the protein CASSLDRDRGYGYTF.

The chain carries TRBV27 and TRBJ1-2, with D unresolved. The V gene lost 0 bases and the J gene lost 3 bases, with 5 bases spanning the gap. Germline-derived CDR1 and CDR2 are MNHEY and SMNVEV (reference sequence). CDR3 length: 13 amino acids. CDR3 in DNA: TGTGCCAGCAGTTTATCCCGGTACTATGGCTACACCTTC. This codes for CASSLSRYYGYTF.

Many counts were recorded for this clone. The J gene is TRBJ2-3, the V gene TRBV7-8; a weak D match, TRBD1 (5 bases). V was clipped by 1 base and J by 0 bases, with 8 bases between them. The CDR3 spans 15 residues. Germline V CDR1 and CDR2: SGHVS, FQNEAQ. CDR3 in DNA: TGTGCCAGCAGCTTAGTGGGGCATAGCACAGATACGCAGTATTTT. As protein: CASSLVGHSTDTQYF.

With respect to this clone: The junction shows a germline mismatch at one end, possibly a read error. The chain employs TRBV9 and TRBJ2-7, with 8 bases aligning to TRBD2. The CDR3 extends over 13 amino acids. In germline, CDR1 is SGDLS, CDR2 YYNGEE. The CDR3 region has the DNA TGTGCCAGCAGCCCCGGGGGTAGCGGGACCGTTAACTTC. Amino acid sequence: CASSPGGSGTVNF.

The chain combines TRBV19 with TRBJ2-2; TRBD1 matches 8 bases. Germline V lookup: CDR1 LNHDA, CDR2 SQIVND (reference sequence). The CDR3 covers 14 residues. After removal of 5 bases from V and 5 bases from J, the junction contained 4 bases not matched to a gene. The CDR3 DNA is TGTGCCAGTAGTCCAGGGGGCGGAACCGGGGAGCTGTTTTTT. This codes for CASSPGGGTGELFF. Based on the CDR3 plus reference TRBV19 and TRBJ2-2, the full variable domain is DGGITQSPKYLFRKEGQNVTLSCEQNLNHDAMYWYRQDPGQGLRLIYYSQIVNDFQKGDIAEGYSVSREKKESFPLTVTSAQKNPTAFYLCASSPGGGTGELFFGEGSRLTVL.

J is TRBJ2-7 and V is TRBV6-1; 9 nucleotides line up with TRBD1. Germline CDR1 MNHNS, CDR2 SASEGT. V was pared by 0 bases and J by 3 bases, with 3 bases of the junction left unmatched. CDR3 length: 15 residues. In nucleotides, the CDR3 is TGTGCCAGCAGTGAAGCCGGGACAGGGTTCTACGAGCAGTACTTC. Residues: CASSEAGTGFYEQYF.

CDR3 bases: TGTGCCAGCAGCTATCCCCCCAGGCTCTCCTATAATTCACCCCTCCACTTT. This sequence encodes CASSYPPRLSYNSPLHF. This rearrangement joins TRBV11-2 to TRBJ1-6; no definite D call. The V end lost 4 bases, the J end lost 0 bases, and 13 bases lay between the germline ends. The length of the CDR3 is 17 residues. The germline CDR1 and CDR2 sequences are SGHAT and FQNNGV.

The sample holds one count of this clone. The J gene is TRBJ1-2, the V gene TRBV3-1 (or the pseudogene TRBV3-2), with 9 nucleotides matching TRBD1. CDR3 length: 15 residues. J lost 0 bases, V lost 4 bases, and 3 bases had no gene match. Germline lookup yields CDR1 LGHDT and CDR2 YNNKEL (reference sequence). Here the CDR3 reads CASSRGTGSNYGYTF. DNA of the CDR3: TGTGCCAGCAGCCGCGGGACAGGGTCTAACTATGGCTACACCTTC.

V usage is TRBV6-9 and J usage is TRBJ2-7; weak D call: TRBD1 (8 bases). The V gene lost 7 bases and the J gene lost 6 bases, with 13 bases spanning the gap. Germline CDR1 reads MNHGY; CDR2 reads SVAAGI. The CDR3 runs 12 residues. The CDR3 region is CASTDREGEQYF. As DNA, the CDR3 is TGTGCCAGCACGGACAGGGAGGGCGAGCAGTACTTC.

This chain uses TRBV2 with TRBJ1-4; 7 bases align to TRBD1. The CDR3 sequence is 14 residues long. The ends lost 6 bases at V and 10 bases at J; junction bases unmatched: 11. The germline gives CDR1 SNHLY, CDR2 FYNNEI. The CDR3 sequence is CASRGQITPGKLFF. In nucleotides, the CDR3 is TGTGCCAGCAGGGGACAGATAACCCCCGGAAAACTGTTTTTT.

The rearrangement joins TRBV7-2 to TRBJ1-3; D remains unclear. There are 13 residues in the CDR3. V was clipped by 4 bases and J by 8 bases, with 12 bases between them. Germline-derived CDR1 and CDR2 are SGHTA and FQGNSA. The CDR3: CASSSSLLDTIYF. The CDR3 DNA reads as TGTGCCAGCAGCTCCTCCCTTTTAGACACCATATATTTT.

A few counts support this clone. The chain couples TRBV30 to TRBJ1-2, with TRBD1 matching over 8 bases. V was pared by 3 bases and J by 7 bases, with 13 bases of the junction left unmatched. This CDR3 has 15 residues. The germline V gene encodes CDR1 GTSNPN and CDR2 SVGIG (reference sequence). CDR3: CAWRKNSQGAGGYTF. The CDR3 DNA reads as TGTGCCTGGAGAAAAAATTCCCAGGGGGCGGGTGGCTACACCTTC.

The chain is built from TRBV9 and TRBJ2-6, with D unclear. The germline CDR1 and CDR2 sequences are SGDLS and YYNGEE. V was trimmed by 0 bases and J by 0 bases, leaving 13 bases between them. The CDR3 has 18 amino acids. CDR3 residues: CASSVAPFTSSGANVLTF. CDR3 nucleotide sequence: TGTGCCAGCAGCGTAGCCCCGTTTACAAGCTCTGGGGCCAACGTCCTGACTTTC.

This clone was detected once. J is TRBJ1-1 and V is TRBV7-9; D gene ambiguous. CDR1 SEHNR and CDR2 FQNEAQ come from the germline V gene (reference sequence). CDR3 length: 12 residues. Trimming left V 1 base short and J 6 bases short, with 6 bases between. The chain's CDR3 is CASSLVGAEAFF. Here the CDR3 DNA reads TGTGCCAGCAGCTTAGTGGGCGCTGAAGCTTTCTTT.

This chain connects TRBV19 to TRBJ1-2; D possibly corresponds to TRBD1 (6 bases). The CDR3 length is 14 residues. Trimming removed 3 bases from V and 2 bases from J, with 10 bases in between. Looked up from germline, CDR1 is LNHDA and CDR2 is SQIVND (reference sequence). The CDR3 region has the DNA TGTGCCAGTAGTATGAACAGGGAGAACTATGGCTACACCTTC. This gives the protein CASSMNRENYGYTF.

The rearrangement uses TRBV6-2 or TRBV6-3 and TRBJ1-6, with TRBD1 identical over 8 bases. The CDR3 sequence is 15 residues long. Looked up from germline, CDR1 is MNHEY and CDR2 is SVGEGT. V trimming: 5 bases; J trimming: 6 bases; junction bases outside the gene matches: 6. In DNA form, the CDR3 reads TGTGCCAGCAGTCACCGACAGGGGATTAATTCACCCCTCCACTTT. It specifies CASSHRQGINSPLHF.

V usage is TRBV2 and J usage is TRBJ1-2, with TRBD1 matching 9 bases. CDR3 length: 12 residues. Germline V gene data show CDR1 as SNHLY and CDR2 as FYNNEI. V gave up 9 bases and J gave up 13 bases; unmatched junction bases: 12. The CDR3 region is CARGGQGRDVTF. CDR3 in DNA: TGTGCCAGGGGGGGACAGGGCCGGGATGTCACCTTC. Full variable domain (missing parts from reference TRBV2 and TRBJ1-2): EPEVTQTPSHQVTQMGQEVILRCVPISNHLYFYWYRQILGQKVEFLVSFYNNEISEKSEIFDDQFSVERPDGSNFTLKIRSTKLEDSAMYFCARGGQGRDVTFGSGTRLTVV.

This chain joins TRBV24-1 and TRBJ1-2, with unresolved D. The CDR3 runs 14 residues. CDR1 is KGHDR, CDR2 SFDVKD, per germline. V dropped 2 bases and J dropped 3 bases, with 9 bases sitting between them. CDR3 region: CATSDSGRDYGYTF. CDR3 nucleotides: TGTGCCACCAGTGATTCAGGAAGAGACTATGGCTACACCTTC.

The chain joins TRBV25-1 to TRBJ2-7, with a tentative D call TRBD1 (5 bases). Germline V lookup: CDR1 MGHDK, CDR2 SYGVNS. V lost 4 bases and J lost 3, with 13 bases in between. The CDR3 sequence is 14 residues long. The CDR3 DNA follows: TGTGCCAGCAGTGGGGCGACAGCATTCTACGAGCAGTACTTC. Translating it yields CASSGATAFYEQYF.

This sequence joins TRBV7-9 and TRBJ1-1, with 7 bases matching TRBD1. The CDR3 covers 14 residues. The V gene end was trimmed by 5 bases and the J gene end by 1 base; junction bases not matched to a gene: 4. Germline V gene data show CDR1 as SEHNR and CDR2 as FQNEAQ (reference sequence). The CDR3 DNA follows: TGTGCCAGCAGCGAGAGGGGGCCGAACACTGAAGCTTTCTTT. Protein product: CASSERGPNTEAFF. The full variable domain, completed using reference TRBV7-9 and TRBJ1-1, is DTGVSQNPRHKITKRGQNVTFRCDPISEHNRLYWYRQTLGQGPEFLTYFQNEAQLEKSRLLSDRFSAERPKGSFSTLEIQRTEQGDSAMYLCASSERGPNTEAFFGQGTRLTVV.

The CDR3 loop is CASSVRDRYYEQYF. CDR3 bases: TGTGCCAGCAGCGTACGGGACAGATACTACGAGCAGTACTTC. The V and J genes are TRBV7-2 and TRBJ2-7, with TRBD1 matching 7 bases. The V gene's germline CDR1 is SGHTA and CDR2 FQGNSA. CDR3 length: 14 residues. Losses at the gene ends were 5 bases for V and 3 bases for J; bases not matched to a gene: 7.

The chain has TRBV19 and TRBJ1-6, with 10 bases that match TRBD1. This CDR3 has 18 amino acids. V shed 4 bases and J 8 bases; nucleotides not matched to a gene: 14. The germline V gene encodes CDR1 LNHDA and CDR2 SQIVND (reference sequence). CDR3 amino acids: CASSTGTGERRFDSPLHF. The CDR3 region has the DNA TGTGCCAGTAGTACCGGGACAGGGGAACGACGATTTGATTCACCCCTCCACTTT.

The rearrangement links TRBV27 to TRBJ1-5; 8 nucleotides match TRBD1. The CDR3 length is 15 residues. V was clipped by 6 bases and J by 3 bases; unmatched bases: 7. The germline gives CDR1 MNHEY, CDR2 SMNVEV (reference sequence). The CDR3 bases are TGTGCCAGCAGGGAACAGGGGGTGACCAATCAGCCCCAGCATTTT. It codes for CASREQGVTNQPQHF.